The source of this TCR beta chain is a study of blood T cell repertoires in COVID-19 (dated by TCRdb to 2018 to 2021). About the study as a whole: Collaborator samples came from the United States, Italy and Spain and covered acute and convalescent phases of COVID-19. The prospective study material was composed of cDNA or gDNA derived from T cells, B-cell-depleted T cells, or PBMCs. Subjects who had been exposed to COVID-19, were actively infected with it, or had recovered from it provided the deeply sampled blood TCRbeta repertoires that made up the dataset. A freely available public database, intended as a resource for researchers studying the immune response to SARS-CoV-2, is where the repertoires were released. The samples were drawn from the first 160 participants of the ongoing ImmuneRACE study and from 1,254 subjects provided by 6 global collaborators. Sample metadata almost always included a de-identified subject ID, COVID-19 status, age in years and sex. Where HLA class I and class II types were available, the types were taken from metadata supplied by the sample provider, not from assay-based typing. What the work shows at the level of the full study, not this receptor alone: The amount of clinical and demographic metadata varied by source and participant and was provided uncurated.

Details on this clone: Its antigen has not been determined. No per-base quality is available; no much larger clone lies one base away.

TCRbeta CDR3 regions were amplified from genomic DNA using the immunoSEQ Assay, a bias-controlled multiplex PCR. The authors' analysis ran thus. The number of nucleated cells in each sample was estimated from the amplification of reference gene primers within the assay. To quantify the absolute abundance of each unique TCRbeta CDR3 rearrangement, sequence reads were collapsed and filtered. Productive Simpson clonality was computed per sample as the square root of Simpson's diversity index over productive rearrangements. TCRdb retrieved this table from immuneACCESS and kept in-frame rearrangements only. Not all clones are present; in checked studies, unresolved V genes account for under half, and no reason is known for the remainder. D and trimming come from the DNA, and the V and J calls and clone size come from that table. The sample table shows 55,000 or so clones, and almost 90% are seen once. About 8.5% of the sample is held by the ten biggest clonotypes.

Compared with germline, V lacks 2 bases and J lacks 7 bases; bases without a gene match: 13. The CDR3 runs 16 amino acids, cysteine and phenylalanine included. The DNA shown is the 48-base CDR3, in frame from base 1. For CDR1 and CDR2, the germline V gene lists SGHVS and FQNEAQ. The collaborating institutions used their own protocols to collect whole blood in K2EDTA tubes. For TCRbeta analysis, collaborator samples were shipped as frozen whole blood, as isolated PBMCs, or as DNA extracted from either sample type. Material for sequencing was peripheral blood. The receptor was isolated from a man between 60 and 75 years old with active COVID-19. The V and J segments used are TRBV7-8 and TRBJ2-7; 8 middle bases align to TRBD2. The CDR3 has the sequence CASSLQLAGGPTEQYF. Here is the DNA: TGTGCCAGCAGCTTACAATTGGCGGGAGGACCTACGGAGCAGTACTTC.